The 19 T cell receptor beta chains listed next were all sequenced from one sample in a study of vaccination and CD4 T cells after COVID-19. Their recognized antigens are unknown. Documented treatment: roughly nine-day PBMC culture with coronavirus spike peptide pools or control peptides (ViraFEST assay). The Oncomine TCR Beta short-read assay generated sequence data from the DNA of cultured CD4+ T cells. TCRdb re-called the PCR reads with MiXCR, one entry per CDR3 protein. The sample records about 6,600 distinct CDR3 sequences, 45% to 55% being singletons. The sequencing sample was made of CD4+ T cells from blood, cultured in vitro. These receptors originate from a human donor who had recovered from COVID-19.

The table lists this clonotype with a few counts. J is TRBJ2-4 and V is TRBV20-1; 7 bases agree with TRBD1. The CDR3 sequence is 13 residues long. In germline, CDR1 is DFQATT, CDR2 SNEGSKA (reference sequence). V gave up 1 base and J gave up 8 bases; unmatched junction bases: 5. The CDR3 DNA reads TGCAGTGCTAGAGTCACAGGGGTGGACATTCAGTACTTC. It encodes CSARVTGVDIQYF.

This rearrangement joins TRBV10-3 to TRBJ1-1; the D is unclear. The CDR3 has 14 residues. The V gene lost 3 bases and the J gene lost 0 bases, with 8 bases spanning the gap. CDR1 ENHRY and CDR2 SYGVKD come from the germline V gene. The CDR3 region has the DNA TGTGCCATCAGTGAATGGGAAATGAACACTGAAGCTTTCTTT. Translation gives CAISEWEMNTEAFF.

The gene calls are TRBV7-9 and TRBJ1-2, with D possibly matching TRBD1 (5 bases). Trimming cost V 3 bases and J 2 bases, with 7 bases left between them. Germline CDR1 is SEHNR and CDR2 is FQNEAQ (reference sequence). The CDR3 spans 13 residues. In nucleotides, the CDR3 is TGTGCCAGCAGCTTGGGGCACAACTATGGCTACACCTTC. Translating gives CASSLGHNYGYTF.

The rearrangement links TRBV19 to TRBJ1-5; D gene uncertain. V was trimmed by 2 bases and J by 1 base, leaving 15 bases between them. The CDR3 runs 17 residues. Germline V CDR1 and CDR2: LNHDA, SQIVND (reference sequence). The CDR3 spells CASSIRTDPGSNQPQHF. The CDR3 bases are TGTGCCAGTAGTATAAGAACGGACCCGGGGAGCAATCAGCCCCAGCATTTT.

The chain recombines TRBV5-6 with TRBJ1-1; D not certain. The CDR3 runs 13 residues. From germline, CDR1 is SGHDT and CDR2 YYEEEE. With 2 bases removed from V and 4 bases from J, the gap between germline ends came to 9 bases. The CDR3 loop is CASSFQPGTEAFF. In nucleotides, the CDR3 is TGTGCCAGCAGCTTCCAGCCCGGCACTGAAGCTTTCTTT. The complete variable domain, with remaining parts taken from reference TRBV5-6 and TRBJ1-1, reads DAGVTQSPTHLIKTRGQQVTLRCSPKSGHDTVSWYQQALGQGPQFIFQYYEEEERQRGNFPDRFSGHQFPNYSSELNVNALLLGDSALYLCASSFQPGTEAFFGQGTRLTVV.

The rearrangement uses TRBV5-1 and TRBJ2-3, with D tentatively TRBD1 (6 bases). V shed 1 base and J shed 1 base, with 13 bases lying between them. CDR1 and CDR2 from the germline V gene are SGHRS and YFSETQ. CDR3 size: 16 residues. CDR3 residues: CASSLWGLEGTDTQYF. Written as DNA, the CDR3 is TGCGCCAGCAGCTTGTGGGGGCTCGAGGGCACAGATACGCAGTATTTT.

This chain joins TRBV7-9 and TRBJ2-1, with 10 bases that match TRBD1. V gave up 1 base and J gave up 5 bases; unmatched junction bases: 5. The length of the CDR3 is 16 residues. The germline V gene has CDR1 SEHNR and CDR2 FQNEAQ (reference sequence). DNA for the CDR3: TGTGCCAGCAGCTTAGGGACAGGGGGTACGAACAATGAGCAGTTCTTC. As protein: CASSLGTGGTNNEQFF.

This clonotype showed up just once. The J gene is TRBJ1-2, the V gene TRBV12-3 or TRBV12-4; tentatively, D is TRBD1 (6 bases). CDR3 length: 14 residues. With 5 bases removed from V and 4 bases from J, the gap between germline ends came to 14 bases. The CDR3 DNA reads as TGTGCCAGCAGTGTACAAGGGGGACTCTATGGCTACACCTTC. This gives the protein CASSVQGGLYGYTF.

This clonotype is medium-sized within its sample. The V and J genes are TRBV7-9 and TRBJ1-6; possibly TRBD1 for D (5 bases). V was trimmed by 3 bases and J by 9 bases, leaving 6 bases between them. Germline lookup yields CDR1 SEHNR and CDR2 FQNEAQ (reference sequence). The CDR3 is 12 amino acids. Here the CDR3 DNA reads TGTGCCAGCAGCTTTAGGGGTTCACCCCTCCACTTT. Encoded protein: CASSFRGSPLHF.

The chain has TRBV20-1 and TRBJ1-5; tentatively, D is TRBD1 (5 bases). This CDR3 region has 17 residues. V lost 6 bases to trimming and J lost 0 bases, with 21 bases between them. Germline lookup yields CDR1 DFQATT and CDR2 SNEGSKA (reference sequence). CDR3 loop: CSAWGVGGAYSNQPQHF. DNA for the CDR3: TGCAGTGCCTGGGGAGTTGGTGGGGCCTATAGCAATCAGCCCCAGCATTTT.

The chain has TRBV5-4 and TRBJ2-3; a weak D match, TRBD2 (6 bases). The CDR3 runs 15 residues. The germline CDR1 and CDR2 sequences are SGHNT and YYREEE (reference sequence). V was clipped by 0 bases and J by 2 bases, with 10 bases between them. CDR3 in DNA: TGTGCCAGCAGCTTGGTCTCGGGGGACACAGATACGCAGTATTTT. The encoded protein is CASSLVSGDTDTQYF.

The chain uses TRBV11-3 and TRBJ2-3; 8 nucleotides align to TRBD1. CDR3 length: 14 amino acids. Trimming took 5 bases from V and 10 from J; bases not matched to a gene: 11. CDR1 and CDR2 from the germline V gene are SGHNT and YENEEA. In DNA form, the CDR3 reads TGTGCCAGCAGCCCCCCGACAGGGGTAGGCGCGCAGTATTTT. Translating it yields CASSPPTGVGAQYF.

In its sample, this clonotype is large (0.1 to 1%). The V call is TRBV7-2, the J call TRBJ1-5; D possibly corresponds to TRBD1 (5 bases). Germline CDR1 is SGHTA and CDR2 is FQGNSA. The ends were cut back, 5 bases at V and 6 bases at J, with 11 bases in the middle. The CDR3 totals 13 residues. CDR3 coding DNA: TGTGCCAGCAGCGTTCGGGGGGGTCAGCCCCAGCATTTT. Amino acid sequence: CASSVRGGQPQHF.

The V and J genes are TRBV10-1 and TRBJ2-3, with TRBD1 matching over 11 bases. Looked up from germline, CDR1 is WNHNN and CDR2 is SYGVQD (reference sequence). The CDR3 runs to 15 residues. The ends lost 6 bases at V and 4 bases at J; junction bases unmatched: 6. DNA of the CDR3: TGCGCCAGCAGCCCCGGGACAGGGGGGTCAGATACGCAGTATTTT. This translates into CASSPGTGGSDTQYF.

This chain links TRBV7-2 with TRBJ2-7; 8 positions agree with TRBD2. V lost 2 bases, J lost 7 bases, and 4 bases stayed unmatched. This CDR3 has 13 amino acids. Germline CDR1 is SGHTA and CDR2 is FQGNSA. CDR3 nucleotide sequence: TGTGCCAGCAGCTTAACTAGCGGTCGGGAGCAGTACTTC. Its protein product is CASSLTSGREQYF.

This chain joins TRBV10-3 and TRBJ2-5; 10 nucleotides match TRBD2. The trim removed 3 bases at V and 2 bases at J, leaving 3 bases unmatched. This CDR3 contains 15 residues. Germline CDR1 reads ENHRY; CDR2 reads SYGVKD. CDR3 coding DNA: TGTGCCATCAGTGAAAAAGCGGGGGGGCAAGAGACCCAGTACTTC. The encoded protein is CAISEKAGGQETQYF.

The chain uses TRBV11-2 and TRBJ1-1; perhaps TRBD1 as D (5 bases). Looked up from germline, CDR1 is SGHAT and CDR2 is FQNNGV. The CDR3 contains 16 residues. V was cut by 3 bases and J by 1 base, with 15 bases left in between. The CDR3 DNA is TGTGCCAGCAGCTTCACGCGGGGCAGCCGGAACACTGAAGCTTTCTTT. Translated: CASSFTRGSRNTEAFF.

J is TRBJ2-3 and V is TRBV11-2; TRBD2 agrees at 11 bases. Germline V lookup: CDR1 SGHAT, CDR2 FQNNGV. J gave up 1 base and V 6 bases, and 3 bases lay outside the gene matches. CDR3 length: 15 amino acids. CDR3 nucleotides: TGTGCCAGCAGTCCGGGACTAGCGGGCACAGATACGCAGTATTTT. This translates into CASSPGLAGTDTQYF.

On this clonotype: One junction end disagrees with the germline gene, perhaps due to a read error. The chain carries TRBV20-1 and TRBJ1-1, with D unclear. The CDR3 loop spans 11 amino acids. Germline V gene lookup returns CDR1 DFQATT and CDR2 SNEGSKA (reference sequence). The CDR3 spells CSARHLRFILF. DNA of the CDR3: TGCAGTGCTAGACACCTACGATTTATCCTCTTT.